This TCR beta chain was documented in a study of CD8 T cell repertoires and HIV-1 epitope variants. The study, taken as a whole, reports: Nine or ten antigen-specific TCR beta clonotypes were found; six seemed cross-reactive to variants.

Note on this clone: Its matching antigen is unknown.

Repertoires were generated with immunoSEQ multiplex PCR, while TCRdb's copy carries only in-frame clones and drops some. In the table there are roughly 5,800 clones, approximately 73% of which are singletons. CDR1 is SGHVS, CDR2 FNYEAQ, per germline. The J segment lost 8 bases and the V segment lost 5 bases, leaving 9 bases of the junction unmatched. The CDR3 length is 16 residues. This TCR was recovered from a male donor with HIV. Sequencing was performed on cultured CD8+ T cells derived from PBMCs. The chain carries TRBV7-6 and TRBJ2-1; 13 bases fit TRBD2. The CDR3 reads CASSGGLAGNTHEQFF. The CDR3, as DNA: TGTGCCAGCAGCGGGGGACTAGCGGGGAATACGCATGAGCAGTTCTTC.